The 11 T cell receptor beta chains below all came from one sample that was sequenced in a study of graft-versus-host responses after intestinal transplantation. The antigens for these receptors are not known. Clones were read by immunoSEQ multiplex PCR, and TCRdb kept only the in-frame ones, dropping some. The sample lists about 85,000 clones; around four fifths were seen once. Sequencing used unstimulated CD8+ T cells sorted from spleen or lymph node cells, obtained before intestinal transplant. These receptors all come from a human donor who received an intestinal transplant.

The chain couples TRBV5-6 to TRBJ2-7; possible D gene TRBD2, 5 bases. CDR1 is SGHDT, CDR2 YYEEEE, per germline. This CDR3 has 16 residues. V was trimmed by 3 bases and J by 11 bases, leaving 27 bases between them. CDR3 sequence (DNA): TGTGCCAGCAGCTCCCTCATGGACTCGATACGTTATTCGAAGTACTTC. Translated, it gives CASSSLMDSIRYSKYF.

The J gene is TRBJ2-5, the V gene TRBV28; D is unclear. The end of the DNA aligns better with TRBJ2-7, so the J call may be wrong. The CDR3 consists of 13 residues. CDR1 and CDR2 (germline): MDHEN, SYDVKM. CDR3 loop: CASSFGAEDEQYF. CDR3 bases: TGTGCCAGCAGTTTTGGCGCTGAGGACGAGCAGTACTTC.

With regard to this clone: The sample holds other DNA sequences that translate to the same CDR3. V gene TRBV5-1 combines with J gene TRBJ2-2; 8 bases fit TRBD2. The CDR3 sequence is 18 residues long. Unmatched junction bases numbered 8, after V lost 1 base and J lost 0 bases. Germline lookup yields CDR1 SGHRS and CDR2 YFSETQ. The CDR3 DNA reads as TGCGCCAGCAGCTTGCTCGGCGGGGGGTCCCCGAACACCGGGGAGCTGTTTTTT. Its translation: CASSLLGGGSPNTGELFF.

The chain uses TRBV6-1 and TRBJ1-1; tentative D call: TRBD1 (6 bases). The V end was cut by 3 bases, the J end by 1 base, with 12 bases between. The germline V gene has CDR1 MNHNS and CDR2 SASEGT. The CDR3 loop spans 15 amino acids. CDR3 sequence: CASSDPGHQNTEAFF. CDR3 coding DNA: TGTGCCAGCAGTGACCCGGGACACCAGAACACTGAAGCTTTCTTT.

V gene TRBV6-5 combines with J gene TRBJ1-2; D might be TRBD1 (5 bases). CDR3 length equals 12 residues. V was trimmed by 5 bases and J by 4 bases, leaving 8 bases between them. The V gene's germline CDR1 is MNHEY and CDR2 SVGAGI. The CDR3 bases are TGTGCCAGCAGTGATGACAGCTATGGCTACACCTTC. This encodes CASSDDSYGYTF.

The chain recombines TRBV9 with TRBJ2-5; D is perhaps TRBD2 (5 bases). Germline V CDR1 and CDR2: SGDLS, YYNGEE. V was clipped by 0 bases and J by 2 bases, with 11 bases between them. The CDR3 consists of 15 residues. The CDR3 nucleotides read TGTGCCAGCAGCGTAGTGGGGAGAACACAAGAGACCCAGTACTTC. This sequence encodes CASSVVGRTQETQYF. Combining the CDR3 with reference TRBV9 and TRBJ2-5 gives the whole variable domain DSGVTQTPKHLITATGQRVTLRCSPRSGDLSVYWYQQSLDQGLQFLIQYYNGEERAKGNILERFSAQQFPDLHSELNLSSLELGDSALYFCASSVVGRTQETQYFGPGTRLLVL.

The chain has TRBV6-1 and TRBJ2-7; D uncertain. The CDR3 is 12 amino acids. Germline V gene sequence: CDR1 MNHNS, CDR2 SASEGT. Trimming shortened V by 4 bases and J by 3 bases, and 7 bases separated the two germline ends. The CDR3 reads CASSASYYEQYF. The CDR3 nucleotides are TGTGCCAGCAGTGCGTCCTACTACGAGCAGTACTTC.

With regard to this clone: The final CDR3 position lacks the conserved phenylalanine or tryptophan, pointing to a likely read error. Because the CDR3's place on the DNA is in doubt, the DNA is left out and the CDR3 is given as listed by TCRdb. The V call is TRBV2, the J call TRBJ1-1. Germline CDR1 SNHLY, CDR2 FYNNEI. Ends included, the CDR3 has 11 residues. The CDR3 loop reads CASSSQLDPRA.

The chain has TRBV2 and TRBJ1-2; D possibly corresponds to TRBD1 (5 bases). The CDR3 is made up of 12 amino acids. Germline assignment: CDR1 SNHLY and CDR2 FYNNEI. Deletions cut 6 bases from V and 7 bases from J, with 12 bases between. CDR3 amino acids: CASSLKGLGYTF. In DNA, the CDR3 is TGTGCCAGCAGCCTGAAGGGGCTTGGCTACACCTTC. Supplemented by reference TRBV2 and TRBJ1-2, the full variable domain reads EPEVTQTPSHQVTQMGQEVILRCVPISNHLYFYWYRQILGQKVEFLVSFYNNEISEKSEIFDDQFSVERPDGSNFTLKIRSTKLEDSAMYFCASSLKGLGYTFGSGTRLTVV.

This chain uses TRBV30 with TRBJ2-7; 13 nucleotides agree with TRBD2. CDR3 length equals 15 residues. CDR1 GTSNPN and CDR2 SVGIG come from the germline V gene (reference sequence). V lost 3 bases to trimming and J lost 6 bases; unmatched junction nucleotides: 8. The CDR3 loop is CAWSTLTSGRSEQYF. As DNA, the CDR3 is TGTGCCTGGAGCACCTTGACTAGCGGGAGGTCCGAGCAGTACTTC. Supplemented by reference TRBV30 and TRBJ2-7, the full variable domain reads SQTIHQWPATLVQPVGSPLSLECTVEGTSNPNLYWYRQAAGRGLQLLFYSVGIGQISSEVPQNLSASRPQDRQFILSSKKLLLSDSGFYLCAWSTLTSGRSEQYFGPGTRLTVT.

The chain recombines TRBV5-1 with TRBJ1-5; TRBD1 might be the D (5 bases). Looked up from germline, CDR1 is SGHRS and CDR2 is YFSETQ. V lost 1 base to trimming and J lost 9 bases, with 17 bases between them. The CDR3 is 15 amino acids. The CDR3 region has the DNA TGCGCCAGCAGCTTGTTTACCGGGACCGGGAGGCCCCAGCATTTT. Translated, it gives CASSLFTGTGRPQHF.